Listed below are T cell receptor beta chains from one sample, sequenced in a study of blood T cell repertoires in COVID-19. Data came from immunoSEQ multiplex PCR; TCRdb stores just in-frame clones and leaves some out. The table records some 390,000 clones, approximately 90% of them present only once. Sequencing was carried out using peripheral blood. The source is a woman aged 40 to 49 with COVID-19, enrolled during active disease. CDR3s leave out the opening cysteine and the closing phenylalanine or tryptophan. Each record gives: J gene, V gene, CDR3 protein.

>TRBJ2-7|TRBV2
ASSEQGYEQY
>TRBJ1-3|TRBV7-9
ASSLSGGAGTSGNTIY
>TRBJ1-2|TRBV19
ASSPGQGISGYT
>TRBJ1-3|TRBV7-9
ASSLPTGVGNTIY
>TRBJ1-2|TRBV12-3/TRBV12-4
ASKRDSYYGYT
>TRBJ1-1|TRBV5-1
ASSDQGNTEAF
>TRBJ2-1|TRBV10-3
AIRGFGTSGSIWNEQF
>TRBJ2-3|TRBV7-9
ASSLGRGNTDTQY
>TRBJ2-2|TRBV5-1
ASSLFTGKNTGELF
>TRBJ2-5|TRBV6-2/TRBV6-3
ASSYSMLADQETQY
>TRBJ1-6|TRBV27
ASSRYIQPGVPLSPLH
>TRBJ1-2|TRBV28
ASRAGGGYGYT
>TRBJ1-3|TRBV7-8
ASSLAGTGSGNTIY
>TRBJ1-2|TRBV7-9
ASSLGTGRNNYGYT
>TRBJ1-5|TRBV29-1
SVDRGGVQPQH
>TRBJ2-1|TRBV6-5
ASSPRGGAEQF
>TRBJ1-4|TRBV4-2
ASSQFDRANEKLF
>TRBJ2-1|TRBV7-7
ASSLELASEQF
>TRBJ1-1|TRBV5-1
ASSRQGSTEAF
>TRBJ1-2|TRBV6-5
ASSFGGDNYGYT
>TRBJ1-5|TRBV6-5
ASSYLAGRGQPQH
>TRBJ2-1|TRBV28
ASSSQSHISYNEQF
>TRBJ2-1|TRBV5-1
ASSYGLAGGRNEQF
>TRBJ1-6|TRBV7-2
ASSLMRQNYNSPLH
>TRBJ1-1|TRBV18
ASSPPDRRNTEAF
>TRBJ2-1|TRBV5-1
ASSTGGFAGNEQF
>TRBJ1-2|TRBV5-3
AGKTTYGYT
>TRBJ1-2|TRBV5-1
ASGKETGDYGYT
>TRBJ1-4|TRBV6-7
ANQEPGTPYNEKLF
>TRBJ2-1|TRBV7-3
ASSRDRTSPQF
>TRBJ2-1|TRBV6-2/TRBV6-3
ASSNSLAAGAPSNEQF
>TRBJ2-1|TRBV5-4
ASSLDQNSYNEQF
>TRBJ1-2|TRBV7-9
ASSLSGGPLLNYGYT
>TRBJ1-2|TRBV9
ASSVGRDRFYGYT
>TRBJ2-3|TRBV7-6
ASSSTGAGEDTQY
>TRBJ2-3|TRBV5-1
ASSLRGLSTDTQY
>TRBJ2-1|TRBV9
ASSSSSGRAWDNEQF
>TRBJ2-2|TRBV28
ASSQFFSRNTGELF
>TRBJ1-6|TRBV9
ASSVLSLNSPLH
>TRBJ2-2|TRBV4-1
ASSRLPGLAGPYTGELF
>TRBJ2-2|TRBV28
ASRPTAGVVPGELF
>TRBJ2-2|TRBV19
ASRSRGTGELF
>TRBJ1-1|TRBV6-1
ASSEVWPEAF
>TRBJ1-2|TRBV5-1
ASSSWAPGTGDRYGYT
>TRBJ2-3|TRBV11-3
ASSLGPGLAEY
>TRBJ1-3|TRBV28
ASSSADSYYSGNTIY
>TRBJ1-5|TRBV2
ASAGQGNQPQH
>TRBJ2-2|TRBV4-3
ASSQDSVNTGELF
>TRBJ1-5|TRBV18
ASSLRNGEEH
>TRBJ1-1|TRBV5-1
ASSLIGGQMNTEAF
>TRBJ2-7|TRBV9
ASSGGIGGPYEQY
>TRBJ2-7|TRBV6-2/TRBV6-3
ASSYSIREQY
>TRBJ1-3|TRBV30
AWSTRDRAGNTIY
>TRBJ2-3|TRBV18
ASSPQGAGGTDTQY
>TRBJ2-7|TRBV25-1
ASTEGPGINEQY
>TRBJ1-2|TRBV10-3
AISATDPGYGYT
>TRBJ2-7|TRBV27
ASSRTGGLSYEQY